A selection of T cell receptor beta chains follows, all from one sample in a study of control samples from healthy donors and cancer patients. Produced via immunoSEQ multiplex PCR; TCRdb's table is partial and in-frame only. The profile shows 70,000 to 80,000 clones, about nine tenths of them singletons. Input material: PBMCs. These receptors were collected from a woman in her forties or fifties with colorectal cancer. Both conserved end residues are part of each CDR3. The order of the fields is CDR3 protein, CDR3 DNA, J gene, V gene, clone size, D gene. A D gene is named only where the DNA matches it firmly. Where a row states a size, it is once, few, many or the class of an expanded clone; other rows omit it.

CDR3 protein: CASSGQGWNQPQHF; CDR3 DNA: TGTGCCAGTAGTGGACAGGGTTGGAATCAGCCCCAGCATTTT; J gene: TRBJ1-5; V gene: TRBV19; clone size: few; D gene: TRBD1
CDR3 protein: CASYDRVVSNSPLHF; CDR3 DNA: TGCGCCAGCTACGACAGGGTGGTCAGTAATTCACCCCTCCACTTT; J gene: TRBJ1-6; V gene: TRBV10-2; clone size: NA; D gene: TRBD1
CDR3 protein: CATSRGPRGGANEQFF; CDR3 DNA: TGTGCCACCAGCAGAGGGCCCCGGGGAGGGGCCAATGAGCAGTTCTTC; J gene: TRBJ2-1; V gene: TRBV15; clone size: NA; D gene: TRBD2
CDR3 protein: CAISEDLSGANVLTF; CDR3 DNA: TGTGCCATCAGTGAGGACCTCTCTGGGGCCAACGTCCTGACTTTC; J gene: TRBJ2-6; V gene: TRBV10-3; clone size: NA; D gene: NA
CDR3 protein: CASSQAWAVGSNYGYTF; CDR3 DNA: TGCGCCAGCAGCCAAGCTTGGGCGGTGGGGTCTAACTATGGCTACACCTTC; J gene: TRBJ1-2; V gene: TRBV4-1; clone size: NA; D gene: NA
CDR3 protein: CATSTERAGYSNQPQHF; CDR3 DNA: TGTGCCACCAGCACAGAACGGGCAGGCTATAGCAATCAGCCCCAGCATTTT; J gene: TRBJ1-5; V gene: TRBV15; clone size: NA; D gene: NA
CDR3 protein: CAWGMPDTPLHF; CDR3 DNA: TGTGCCTGGGGGATGCCTGACACACCCCTCCACTTT; J gene: TRBJ1-6; V gene: TRBV30; clone size: NA; D gene: NA
CDR3 protein: CASSSGQIDSPLHF; CDR3 DNA: TGTGCCAGCAGCTCGGGACAGATTGATTCACCCCTCCACTTT; J gene: TRBJ1-6; V gene: TRBV7-3; clone size: NA; D gene: TRBD1
CDR3 protein: CASSRIAGTEGYGYTF; CDR3 DNA: TGTGCCAGCAGCCGAATTGCAGGGACCGAAGGCTATGGCTACACCTTC; J gene: TRBJ1-2; V gene: TRBV6-2/TRBV6-3; clone size: many; D gene: NA
CDR3 protein: CASSQDQGNYGYTF; CDR3 DNA: TGTGCCAGCAGCCAAGACCAGGGTAACTATGGCTACACCTTC; J gene: TRBJ1-2; V gene: TRBV3-1/TRBV3-2; clone size: NA; D gene: NA
CDR3 protein: CASSPAGGGYGYTF; CDR3 DNA: TGTGCCAGCAGTCCAGCGGGGGGCGGGTATGGCTACACCTTC; J gene: TRBJ1-2; V gene: TRBV27; clone size: NA; D gene: NA
CDR3 protein: CASSQRDRGLGYTF; CDR3 DNA: TGTGCCAGCAGCCAACGGGACAGGGGGCTCGGCTACACCTTC; J gene: TRBJ1-2; V gene: TRBV14; clone size: NA; D gene: TRBD1
CDR3 protein: CASRNSPLHF; CDR3 DNA: TGTGCCAGCAGGAATTCACCCCTCCACTTT; J gene: TRBJ1-6; V gene: TRBV5-5; clone size: NA; D gene: NA
CDR3 protein: CASRQGQTGELFF; CDR3 DNA: TGCGCCAGCAGGCAGGGGCAAACCGGGGAGCTGTTTTTT; J gene: TRBJ2-2; V gene: TRBV5-1; clone size: NA; D gene: NA
CDR3 protein: CASSLGTGDSYGYTF; CDR3 DNA: TGCGCCAGCAGCCTGGGGACAGGGGACTCCTATGGCTACACCTTC; J gene: TRBJ1-2; V gene: TRBV4-3; clone size: NA; D gene: TRBD1
CDR3 protein: CASSRDGGGNTEAFF; CDR3 DNA: TGCGCCAGCAGCCGGGATGGGGGAGGGAACACTGAAGCTTTCTTT; J gene: TRBJ1-1; V gene: TRBV5-1; clone size: NA; D gene: NA
CDR3 protein: CASSLGTGANVLTF; CDR3 DNA: TGTGCCAGCAGCCTCGGAACTGGGGCCAACGTCCTGACTTTC; J gene: TRBJ2-6; V gene: TRBV3-1/TRBV3-2; clone size: NA; D gene: NA
CDR3 protein: CASSLLAGVTDTQYF; CDR3 DNA: TGTGCCAGCAGCTTACTAGCGGGGGTCACAGATACGCAGTATTTT; J gene: TRBJ2-3; V gene: TRBV7-3; clone size: once; D gene: TRBD2
CDR3 protein: CASSLIQNTEAFF; CDR3 DNA: TGTGCCAGCAGCTTAATCCAGAACACTGAAGCTTTCTTT; J gene: TRBJ1-1; V gene: TRBV11-1; clone size: NA; D gene: NA
CDR3 protein: CASSYGANVLTF; CDR3 DNA: TGTGCCAGTAGCTATGGGGCCAACGTCCTGACTTTC; J gene: TRBJ2-6; V gene: TRBV19; clone size: NA; D gene: NA
CDR3 protein: CASSLENRGLSSGYTF; CDR3 DNA: TGTGCCAGCAGCTTGGAGAACAGGGGGTTATCGAGTGGCTACACCTTC; J gene: TRBJ1-2; V gene: TRBV5-8; clone size: once; D gene: TRBD1
CDR3 protein: CASSLWGGEKLFF; CDR3 DNA: TGTGCCAGCAGCTTATGGGGGGGTGAAAAACTGTTTTTT; J gene: TRBJ1-4; V gene: TRBV7-2; clone size: NA; D gene: NA
CDR3 protein: CASSQGLGLDEKLFF; CDR3 DNA: TGCGCCAGCAGCCAAGGACTGGGGTTAGACGAAAAACTGTTTTTT; J gene: TRBJ1-4; V gene: TRBV4-1; clone size: NA; D gene: NA
CDR3 protein: CASRDYSNQPQHF; CDR3 DNA: TGTGCCAGCAGAGACTATAGCAATCAGCCCCAGCATTTT; J gene: TRBJ1-5; V gene: TRBV6-5; clone size: NA; D gene: NA
CDR3 protein: CASSQGINTQYF; CDR3 DNA: TGTGCCAGCAGCCAGGGGATTAATACGCAGTATTTT; J gene: TRBJ2-3; V gene: TRBV7-2; clone size: once; D gene: NA
CDR3 protein: CASGTRGNTEAFF; CDR3 DNA: TGTGCCAGCGGGACCAGGGGGAACACTGAAGCTTTCTTT; J gene: TRBJ1-1; V gene: TRBV6-5; clone size: NA; D gene: NA
CDR3 protein: CASLGGWITEAFF; CDR3 DNA: TGTGCCAGCCTGGGGGGTTGGATCACTGAAGCTTTCTTT; J gene: TRBJ1-1; V gene: TRBV28; clone size: once; D gene: NA
CDR3 protein: CASSLDAGAADTQYF; CDR3 DNA: TGTGCCAGCAGCTTAGATGCGGGTGCAGCAGATACGCAGTATTTT; J gene: TRBJ2-3; V gene: TRBV7-9; clone size: once; D gene: NA
CDR3 protein: CASSPRTGGGSYNEQFF; CDR3 DNA: TGTGCCAGCAGCCCACGGACAGGGGGGGGCTCCTACAATGAGCAGTTCTTC; J gene: TRBJ2-1; V gene: TRBV7-2; clone size: NA; D gene: TRBD1